The clone carrying this T cell receptor (beta chain) has a count of ten or more. V was shortened by 7 bases and J by 7 bases, with 16 bases between the two germline ends. Germline assignment: CDR1 MDHEN and CDR2 SYDVKM. This CDR3 has 14 amino acids. The data were taken from a study of T-cell reconstitution after alpha-beta-depleted transplantation in children. Using unique molecular identifiers, the investigators prepared the TCRbeta library. TCRdb re-called the PCR reads with MiXCR, one entry per CDR3 protein. The sample comprises approximately 590,000 distinct CDR3 sequences, about 10% of which are singletons, and less than 5% rests with the top ten.

This specimen consisted of PBMCs from the stem cell graft donor, obtained from the stem cell graft. This receptor was taken from a human donor who donated a stem cell graft to a child with acute myeloid leukemia. V usage is TRBV28 and J usage is TRBJ1-4; tentative D call: TRBD1 (6 bases). CDR3 sequence (DNA): TGTGCCAGCACCTCCGGGGGCAAGGGTGAAAAACTGTTTTTT. Translating it yields CASTSGGKGEKLFF.